The subject of this entry is one T cell receptor (beta chain). Between the trimmed V and J ends, which lost 2 bases and 3 bases, there was a span of 4 bases. The CDR3 is made up of 12 amino acids. Germline CDR1 and CDR2: MDHEN and SYDVKM. Using its own MiXCR run on the reads, TCRdb lists one record per CDR3 protein. The data contain some 400,000 distinct CDR3 sequences, around 18% of them seen just once; the ten biggest clones take up 7.5% to 9.5%. This specimen belongs to a study of T cell repertoires in cytomegalovirus infection. Sequenced: PBMCs. V is TRBV28 and J is TRBJ1-1; D call uncertain. The TCR originated in a human donor in good health (CMV status not recorded). Some clones in this sample may be carry-over from other donors' samples. This CDR3 is CASSLSYTEAFF. In DNA form, the CDR3 reads TGTGCCAGCAGTTTAAGCTACACTGAAGCTTTCTTT.